The source of this T cell receptor beta chain is a study of CD8+ T cells in alopecia areata (dated by TCRdb to 2016 to 2019). General notes on the study: Treated patients were enrolled in an open-label pilot trial of oral tofacitinib at 5 to 10 mg twice daily for moderate-to-severe alopecia areata. Disease severity in treated patients was measured with the SALT score, which quantifies the percentage of affected scalp surface area. Scalp clonality was compared across normal scalp (n=4), patchy alopecia areata scalp (n=8), and alopecia totalis/universalis scalp (n=8). TCRbeta CDR3 regions were amplified by immunoSEQ multiplex PCR with 35 Vbeta forward and 13 Jbeta reverse primers. Patients on tofacitinib were biopsied at baseline and after 4 and 24 weeks of treatment, and several of the patients also had a later scalp biopsy. High-throughput TCRbeta sequencing was used to examine T cell clonal expansion in alopecia areata in both the C3H/HeJ mouse model and human patients. On the human side, TCRbeta sequencing was run on scalp tissue and on sorted CD4+ and CD8+ peripheral blood T cells from healthy controls and from alopecia areata patients with either patchy or totalis/universalis disease. RNA came from the PAXgene miRNA kit for fixed scalp, the miRNeasy kit for PBMCs, and the RNeasy kit for mouse skin. Patients stayed on tofacitinib for 6 to 18 months and then had 6 months of follow-up off drug so that delayed response and recurrence could be assessed. On the study overall, not on this receptor specifically: Because the treated cohort was small and had only one nonresponder, larger studies are needed to examine links between baseline CD8+ expansion and response. TCR sequences shared between patients were less clear than in mice, possibly partly because of HLA diversity in the patient population. Many expanded lesional clones persisted in scalp and blood during tofacitinib treatment, which may partly explain relapse after stopping treatment. Scalp TCR repertoire analysis is complicated because resident alphabeta T cells in normal human skin are also sequenced, whereas mouse skin is dominated by gammadelta T cells. Scalp clonality and the number of expanded CD8+ clones among the top 100 scalp clones were significantly decreased by tofacitinib. Higher clonality and more expanded CD8+ clones were observed in lesional scalp than in normal scalp, particularly in alopecia totalis/universalis, a finding suggestive of antigenic drive.

In its sample, this clone was seen a few times. Its antigen is unknown. Per-base quality was not reported, and no clone a single base away is much larger than it. Other DNA sequences within the sample encode an identical CDR3. The time point label corresponds to: about 25 weeks on oral tofacitinib. According to the study, the label for this sample's treatment or condition signals: oral pan-JAK inhibitor, 5-10 mg twice daily. Lesional scalp punch biopsies and peripheral blood were collected from alopecia areata patients. PBMCs were separated by density centrifugation and stained for CD3, CD4 and CD8, after which CD4+ and CD8+ T cells were sorted on a FACSAria. Libraries were built with the immunoSEQ multiplex PCR assay. For TCR sequencing, RNA was extracted from every sample and reverse transcribed into cDNA to serve as template. First-strand cDNA was synthesized using SuperScript III with a 2:1 mix of oligo-dT and random hexamers. A synthetic immune receptor repertoire was used to measure amplification bias, and any remaining bias was corrected computationally. Turning to the authors' computational methods: Raw reads were preprocessed to remove errors, and CDR3 was defined according to IMGT conventions as the region from the conserved cysteine to phenylalanine. Clonality was calculated as 1 minus Shannon entropy normalized by log2 of the number of productive unique TCRs. Whether scalp clones were CD4 or CD8 was inferred by matching scalp TCRbeta sequences against CD4 and CD8 repertoires sorted from blood. TCRdb took this table from immuneACCESS and kept in-frame rearrangements with V and J called. Such tables lack part of the clones; where checked against another copy, unresolved V genes explain under half of the gap, and the rest is unexplained. V, J and clone size reflect that table, while D and trimming were determined from the DNA. The sample table records around 150,000 clones; approximately 60% of these occur just once. The top ten hold 12% to 15% of the sample.

The origin of this receptor is a human donor with alopecia areata. The sequenced sample was CD4+ T cells sorted from blood, obtained at week 24, from a patient treated with tofacitinib.

The DNA reads as follows: TGTGCCAGCTCACCGCGGGGTGATCAGCCCCAGCATTTT. Translated, this is CASSPRGDQPQHF. The chain employs TRBV18 and TRBJ1-5, with the identity of the D gene unclear. The CDR3, cysteine through phenylalanine, is 13 amino acids long. Kept here is only the CDR3 DNA, which spans 39 bases and is read in frame from base 1. From the germline V gene, CDR1 is KGHSH and CDR2 is LQKENI. The trim is 3 bases for V and 5 bases for J, with a gap of 8 bases between the germline ends.